One TCR beta chain is described in this entry. These data come from a study of blood T cell repertoires in COVID-19. Trimming stripped 2 bases from V and 8 bases from J, with 8 bases between. The CDR3 consists of 13 residues. Germline assignment: CDR1 SGHRS and CDR2 YFSETQ. Source study methods: Estimates of nucleated cell counts were drawn from the amplification of reference gene primers. Clones were read by immunoSEQ multiplex PCR, and TCRdb kept only the in-frame ones, dropping some. Clonal size and the V and J genes are those of that table, whereas D and trimming came from the DNA. This repertoire shows a few hundred thousand clones, around 85% found once; its top ten account for 2% to 2.5%.

This clonotype originated in a woman in her forties or fifties with acute or convalescent COVID-19. Sequenced sample: peripheral blood. The V and J genes are TRBV5-1 and TRBJ1-6; D is possibly TRBD1 (5 bases). CDR3 DNA: TGCGCCAGCAGCTTTACGGGGGATTCACCCCTCCACTTT. Encoded protein: CASSFTGDSPLHF.